The rows below give T cell receptor beta chains drawn from one sample of a study of blood T cell repertoires in COVID-19. Profiling relied on immunoSEQ multiplex PCR, and the TCRdb table lists in-frame clones only, not all of them. The table records 200,000 to 300,000 clones, roughly 90% of them present only once. Material for sequencing was peripheral blood. Receptor source: a man aged 25-45 years with active or convalescent COVID-19. Each CDR3 is given with its conserved first and last residue. D genes are given only for firm matches. A clone size is listed for some rows: how often the clone was seen (once, few, many), or a class if it is expanded.

abundance	v_gene	j_gene	d_gene	CDR3aa	CDR3nt
NA	TRBV30	TRBJ1-1	NA	CAWSPGQNLYEAFF	TGTGCCTGGAGCCCGGGACAAAACCTATACGAGGCTTTCTTT
NA	TRBV7-3	TRBJ1-3	TRBD1	CASSSTGEVSGNTIYF	TGTGCCAGCAGCTCAACAGGGGAGGTTTCAGGAAACACCATATATTTT
NA	TRBV14	TRBJ2-7	NA	CASSLVQGYPYEQYF	TGTGCCAGCAGCCTAGTGCAGGGATATCCCTACGAGCAGTACTTC
NA	TRBV6-5	TRBJ2-5	TRBD2	CASSYGGLAGGTQYF	TGTGCCAGCAGTTACGGGGGACTAGCGGGTGGGACCCAGTACTTC
NA	TRBV3-1/TRBV3-2	TRBJ2-3	TRBD2	CASSQVGGGAGGTQYF	TGTGCCAGCAGCCAAGTTGGAGGGGGCGCGGGAGGGACGCAGTATTTT
NA	TRBV6-1	TRBJ2-7	TRBD1	CASSEPTGSSYEQYF	TGTGCCAGCAGTGAGCCGACAGGGAGCTCCTACGAGCAGTACTTC
NA	TRBV21-1	TRBJ2-1	NA	CASSRRSGLAGGKRNEQFF	TGTGCCAGCAGCCGTCGCTCGGGACTAGCGGGGGGGAAGAGGAATGAGCAGTTCTTC
few	TRBV5-4	TRBJ1-1	TRBD1	CASSLDRDSEAFF	TGTGCCAGCAGCTTGGACCGGGACAGCGAGGCTTTCTTT
NA	TRBV6-2/TRBV6-3	TRBJ2-3	NA	CASSYDIGTDTQYF	TGTGCCAGCAGTTACGACATTGGCACAGATACGCAGTATTTT
NA	TRBV5-4	TRBJ1-1	NA	CASSLPGVSTEAFF	TGTGCCAGCAGCTTGCCAGGGGTGTCCACTGAAGCTTTCTTT
NA	TRBV6-5	TRBJ1-2	NA	CASSLGSFYYGYTF	TGTGCCAGCAGCCTGGGGAGCTTTTACTATGGCTACACCTTC
NA	TRBV6-1	TRBJ1-2	NA	CASSEALTANYGYTF	TGTGCCAGCAGTGAAGCGCTAACAGCTAACTATGGCTACACCTTC
NA	TRBV10-3	TRBJ2-3	TRBD2	CAIRERGGSTDTQYF	TGTGCCATCAGGGAGCGGGGGGGTAGCACAGATACGCAGTATTTT
NA	TRBV6-5	TRBJ2-2	NA	CASSYIRGQGELFF	TGTGCCAGCAGTTACATCCGGGGTCAAGGGGAGCTGTTTTTT
NA	TRBV11-2	TRBJ2-5	NA	CASSLVLGQGRGQETQYF	TGTGCCAGCAGCTTAGTGCTGGGGCAGGGGAGGGGGCAAGAGACCCAGTACTTC
NA	TRBV6-1	TRBJ1-6	NA	CASSESLQNYNSPLHF	TGTGCCAGCAGTGAAAGTTTACAAAATTATAATTCACCCCTCCACTTT
NA	TRBV6-5	TRBJ2-4	TRBD1	CASSPAGQGPNIQYF	TGTGCCAGCAGTCCAGCGGGACAGGGTCCGAACATTCAGTACTTC
NA	TRBV6-6	TRBJ2-7	TRBD2	CASSPGLAGEVFYEQYF	TGTGCCAGCAGTCCAGGACTAGCGGGGGAGGTATTCTACGAGCAGTACTTC
NA	TRBV5-6	TRBJ1-1	NA	CASSNSGDHEGTEAFF	TGTGCCAGCAGTAACAGCGGAGACCATGAAGGAACTGAAGCTTTCTTT
NA	TRBV12-3/TRBV12-4	TRBJ2-1	NA	CASSLQIEQFF	TGTGCCAGCAGTCTCCAGATTGAGCAGTTCTTC
NA	TRBV2	TRBJ2-1	NA	CASGTERQFF	TGTGCCAGCGGAACGGAGCGGCAGTTCTTC
NA	TRBV20-1	TRBJ1-2	NA	CSASSHNYGYTF	TGCAGTGCTAGTTCCCATAACTATGGCTACACCTTC
NA	TRBV11-2	TRBJ1-1	NA	CASSLIQGFMNTEAFF	TGTGCCAGCAGCTTAATCCAGGGTTTCATGAACACTGAAGCTTTCTTT
NA	TRBV5-1	TRBJ1-1	NA	CASSLALGTNTEAFF	TGCGCCAGCAGCTTGGCTCTGGGGACTAACACTGAAGCTTTCTTT
NA	TRBV9	TRBJ1-1	NA	CASSPRGNEDTEAFF	TGTGCCAGCAGCCCTCGGGGTAATGAGGACACTGAAGCTTTCTTT
NA	TRBV9	TRBJ2-7	TRBD1	CASSVGQGADEQYF	TGTGCCAGCAGCGTAGGACAGGGGGCGGACGAGCAGTACTTC
NA	TRBV7-2	TRBJ2-5	TRBD1	CASSFDRGGETQYF	TGTGCCAGCAGCTTTGACAGGGGAGGAGAGACCCAGTACTTC
NA	TRBV5-4	TRBJ1-1	TRBD1	CASSQRRTGGPEAFF	TGTGCCAGCAGTCAACGCAGGACAGGGGGGCCTGAAGCTTTCTTT
many	TRBV21-1	TRBJ2-7	NA	CASSKGGYEQYF	TGTGCCAGCAGCAAAGGCGGGTACGAGCAGTACTTC
NA	TRBV13	TRBJ1-4	NA	CASSAYSTNEKLFF	TGTGCCAGCAGCGCTTACTCAACTAATGAAAAACTGTTTTTT
NA	TRBV9	TRBJ2-7	NA	CASSVAGTQYEQYF	TGTGCCAGCAGCGTAGCGGGGACTCAGTACGAGCAGTACTTC
NA	TRBV29-1	TRBJ2-7	TRBD2	CSVERGAYEQYF	TGCAGCGTTGAACGGGGGGCCTACGAGCAGTACTTC
NA	TRBV21-1	TRBJ1-2	NA	CASSINLYRDRGRGYTF	TGTGCCAGCAGCATAAACCTTTACCGGGACAGGGGGCGAGGCTACACCTTC
once	TRBV19	TRBJ1-5	NA	CASGPLGLQAQHF	TGTGCCAGTGGCCCCTTGGGACTCCAGGCCCAGCATTTT
NA	TRBV5-1	TRBJ2-1	TRBD1	CASSRTGGSNEQFF	TGCGCCAGCAGCCGGACAGGGGGTAGCAATGAGCAGTTCTTC
NA	TRBV7-6	TRBJ2-7	NA	CASSLRLVPTYEQYF	TGTGCCAGCAGCCTACGACTAGTCCCTACCTACGAGCAGTACTTC
once	TRBV2	TRBJ1-5	NA	CASRGEGQGNQPQHF	TGTGCCAGCAGGGGGGAGGGCCAAGGCAATCAGCCCCAGCATTTT
NA	TRBV27	TRBJ1-1	NA	CASGKGLNTEAFF	TGTGCCAGCGGGAAGGGGCTGAACACTGAAGCTTTCTTT
NA	TRBV18	TRBJ2-7	TRBD1	CASSPLRTGLSSYEQYF	TGTGCCAGCTCACCACTCCGGACAGGGCTAAGCTCCTACGAGCAGTACTTC
NA	TRBV19	TRBJ2-3	NA	CASSYYSSTDTQYF	TGTGCCAGTAGCTACTATTCTAGCACAGATACGCAGTATTTT
once	TRBV5-1	TRBJ2-7	TRBD2	CASKRDAAGSNEQYF	TGCGCCAGCAAGAGGGATGCAGCGGGGTCTAACGAGCAGTACTTC
few	TRBV15	TRBJ1-5	NA	CATSRGGREDQPQHF	TGTGCCACCAGCAGAGGAGGGCGCGAGGATCAGCCCCAGCATTTT
NA	TRBV27	TRBJ1-5	NA	CASSQGQPYSNQPQHF	TGTGCCAGCAGCCAAGGACAGCCCTATAGCAATCAGCCCCAGCATTTT
NA	TRBV4-1	TRBJ2-1	TRBD2	CASSPSPIVGGGARNEQFF	TGCGCCAGCAGCCCATCCCCTATTGTAGGCGGGGGGGCCCGAAATGAGCAGTTCTTC
NA	TRBV5-6	TRBJ2-1	NA	CASSGTMTGGGRGEQFF	TGTGCCAGCAGCGGTACTATGACCGGAGGGGGCCGCGGTGAGCAGTTCTTC
NA	TRBV4-3	TRBJ2-2	TRBD2	CASSQEVSGGNTGELFF	TGCGCCAGCAGCCAAGAGGTTAGCGGGGGGAACACCGGGGAGCTGTTTTTT
once	TRBV4-2	TRBJ1-5	TRBD1	CASSQEVQGAGNQPQHF	TGTGCCAGCAGCCAAGAGGTGCAGGGGGCGGGCAATCAGCCCCAGCATTTT
NA	TRBV10-3	TRBJ2-3	TRBD2	CAISGAGRGNPDTQYF	TGTGCCATCAGTGGAGCGGGGCGGGGTAATCCAGATACGCAGTATTTT
NA	TRBV25-1	TRBJ2-3	NA	CATRKAGTTDTQYF	TGTGCCACCCGGAAGGCGGGGACCACAGATACGCAGTATTTT
NA	TRBV6-6	TRBJ2-7	TRBD1	CASSSFGQDEQYF	TGTGCCAGCAGTTCCTTCGGACAGGACGAGCAGTACTTC
few	TRBV6-4	TRBJ1-6	TRBD1	CASSDTGTGGSPLHF	TGTGCCAGCAGTGACACCGGGACAGGGGGTTCACCCCTCCACTTT
NA	TRBV7-2	TRBJ1-3	NA	CASIRDGNTIYF	TGTGCCAGCATCCGAGACGGGAACACCATATATTTT
NA	TRBV29-1	TRBJ1-3	TRBD1	CSVEEGDRGPRNTIYF	TGCAGCGTTGAAGAAGGGGACAGGGGGCCTAGAAACACCATATATTTT